This passage covers 28 T cell receptor beta chains from one sample sequenced in a study of cytomegalovirus exposure and HLA in healthy donors. Libraries were prepared by immunoSEQ multiplex PCR; TCRdb keeps only in-frame clonotypes and omits some of them. Among under 250,000 clones, around 86% were seen once, and the ten largest hold about 2%. Sequencing was done on a sample of PBMCs. These receptors were obtained from a woman younger than 35 in good health and CMV-seropositive.

V gene TRBV5-1 combines with J gene TRBJ2-7, with TRBD2 identical over 14 bases. The ends lost 7 bases at V and 1 base at J; junction bases unmatched: 10. This CDR3 spans 17 amino acids. Germline CDR1 reads SGHRS; CDR2 reads YFSETQ. CDR3 sequence: CASGWGLAGDSSYEQYF. Written as DNA, the CDR3 is TGCGCCAGCGGATGGGGACTAGCGGGAGACTCATCCTACGAGCAGTACTTC.

The rearrangement uses TRBV30 and TRBJ2-1, with 13 bases aligning to TRBD2. The ends lost 7 bases at V and 7 bases at J; junction bases unmatched: 4. The CDR3 runs to 13 residues. Germline V gives CDR1 GTSNPN, CDR2 SVGIG (reference sequence). The CDR3 is CALGLAGTNEQFF. The CDR3 bases are TGTGCCTTGGGACTAGCGGGGACGAATGAGCAGTTCTTC.

The rearrangement uses TRBV7-8 and TRBJ2-5, with a weak D call TRBD2 (5 bases). The CDR3 loop spans 12 amino acids. V was shortened by 4 bases and J by 5 bases, with 8 bases between the two germline ends. Germline V gives CDR1 SGHVS, CDR2 FQNEAQ. The DNA for the CDR3 is TGTGCCAGCAGCTCAACGGGGGAGACCCAGTACTTC. Amino acids: CASSSTGETQYF. Filled out from reference TRBV7-8 and TRBJ2-5, the complete variable domain reads GAGVSQSPRYKVAKRGQDVALRCDPISGHVSLFWYQQALGQGPEFLTYFQNEAQLDKSGLPSDRFFAERPEGSVSTLKIQRTQQEDSAVYLCASSSTGETQYFGPGTRLLVL.

This sequence joins TRBV27 and TRBJ1-1; possible D gene TRBD1, 5 bases. Between the trimmed V and J ends, which lost 4 bases and 4 bases, there was a span of 13 bases. Germline loops: CDR1 MNHEY, CDR2 SMNVEV (reference sequence). The CDR3 is 14 residues long. In DNA, the CDR3 is TGTGCCAGCAGTTCGTTAATACAGGTCACTGAAGCTTTCTTT. It encodes CASSSLIQVTEAFF.

The V call is TRBV5-1, the J call TRBJ2-3; D might be TRBD2 (5 bases). Germline V gene lookup returns CDR1 SGHRS and CDR2 YFSETQ. V lost 3 bases, J lost 6 bases, and 17 bases lay in between. The length of the CDR3 is 15 residues. Here the CDR3 DNA reads TGCGCCAGCAGCTCATCCAGGCGGGTTGAGGATACGCAGTATTTT. It codes for CASSSSRRVEDTQYF.

This chain connects TRBV6-6 to TRBJ1-4; D not resolved. CDR3 length: 14 residues. The germline V and J ends were trimmed by 0 bases and 6 bases, with 8 bases remaining between them. From germline, CDR1 is MNHNY and CDR2 SVGAGI (reference sequence). In DNA form, the CDR3 reads TGTGCCAGCAGTTACTCGGGGAGGGATGAAAAACTGTTTTTT. Translating gives CASSYSGRDEKLFF.

The chain joins TRBV5-1 to TRBJ2-7; no firm D call. Trimming left V 2 bases short and J 4 bases short, with 16 bases between. Germline V gives CDR1 SGHRS, CDR2 YFSETQ. This CDR3 is built from 15 residues. In nucleotides, the CDR3 is TGCGCCAGCAGCTTCGGCCCCGACAATCCTTACGAGCAGTACTTC. Translated: CASSFGPDNPYEQYF.

The chain joins TRBV28 to TRBJ1-5, with D unclear. CDR1 is MDHEN and CDR2 is SYDVKM in the germline V gene. The CDR3 has 16 residues. Trimming removed 7 bases at V and 0 bases at J, with 16 bases between. The DNA for the CDR3 is TGTGCCAGCATCGAGACATACCCCAATAGCAATCAGCCCCAGCATTTT. Translated: CASIETYPNSNQPQHF.

This clone was seen a single time. This rearrangement joins TRBV11-2 to TRBJ2-4; 7 bases map to TRBD2. Germline loops: CDR1 SGHAT, CDR2 FQNNGV. The CDR3 is made up of 15 amino acids. V lost 5 bases and J lost 7; bases outside the gene matches: 11. In nucleotides, the CDR3 is TGTGCCAGCAGCCGGGGAGGGTCTAGCGATAACATTCAGTACTTC. It specifies CASSRGGSSDNIQYF.

This clone occurred once. The genes are TRBV28 and TRBJ2-1; 7 positions agree with TRBD2. Trimming cost V 6 bases and J 4 bases; bases outside gene matches: 12. CDR3 length: 16 amino acids. Germline V lookup: CDR1 MDHEN, CDR2 SYDVKM. The CDR3 coding sequence is TGTGCCAGCAGCCCAAATGTCGGGAGGACGTACAATGAGCAGTTCTTC. Amino acid sequence: CASSPNVGRTYNEQFF.

The V and J genes are TRBV9 and TRBJ2-1; 10 nucleotides match TRBD2. Germline V gives CDR1 SGDLS, CDR2 YYNGEE. The CDR3 is made up of 15 amino acids. With V trimmed by 5 bases and J by 4 bases, 6 bases remained unmatched. This CDR3 is CASRPWTSGYNEQFF. The CDR3 DNA sequence: TGTGCCAGCAGGCCATGGACTAGCGGATACAATGAGCAGTTCTTC.

The chain links TRBV7-8 to TRBJ1-1, with a weak D call TRBD1 (6 bases). The CDR3 loop spans 17 amino acids. CDR1 is SGHVS and CDR2 is FQNEAQ in the germline V gene. V was clipped by 5 bases and J by 1 base, with 20 bases between them. For the CDR3, the DNA is TGTGCCAGCAGCCACCCGGGGGGGGCCGAGGAGAACACTGAAGCTTTCTTT. This sequence encodes CASSHPGGAEENTEAFF.

This clone was observed a single time. The rearrangement links TRBV11-3 to TRBJ1-5; D is unclear. V lost 6 bases to trimming and J lost 0 bases, with 12 bases between them. CDR3 size: 15 residues. Germline CDR1 SGHNT, CDR2 YENEEA. CDR3 sequence (DNA): TGTGCCAGCAGTCTAGGTAAGGATAGCAATCAGCCCCAGCATTTT. This translates into CASSLGKDSNQPQHF. The whole variable domain, filled in from reference TRBV11-3 and TRBJ1-5, reads EAGVVQSPRYKIIEKKQPVAFWCNPISGHNTLYWYLQNLGQGPELLIRYENEEAVDDSQLPKDRFSAERLKGVDSTLKIQPAELGDSAVYLCASSLGKDSNQPQHFGDGTRLSIL.

CDR3 in DNA: TGCGCCAGCAGTGCACGCGAGAACACTGAAGCTTTCTTT. Residues: CASSARENTEAFF. The chain carries TRBV4-1 and TRBJ1-1; the D is unclear. This CDR3 is 13 amino acids long. V gave up 6 bases and J gave up 1 base, with 9 bases separating them. Germline V gives CDR1 MGHRA, CDR2 YSYEKL.

This chain connects TRBV19 to TRBJ2-7; D may be TRBD2 (5 bases). Germline values: CDR1 LNHDA, CDR2 SQIVND (reference sequence). V was pared by 8 bases and J by 3 bases, with 17 bases between. This CDR3 comprises 14 residues. The CDR3 here is CASSHPERIYEQYF. The CDR3 nucleotides are TGTGCCAGTTCCCACCCGGAGCGGATCTACGAGCAGTACTTC.

Comment on this clone: Different DNA sequences within this sample yield the same CDR3. The CDR3 coding sequence is TGCGCCAGCAGCCAAGAAGCATCCTCCTACGAGCAGTACTTC. Amino acid sequence: CASSQEASSYEQYF. The rearrangement joins TRBV4-1 to TRBJ2-7; no definite D call. Germline-derived CDR1 and CDR2 are MGHRA and YSYEKL. Trimming left V 0 bases short and J 0 bases short, with 6 bases between. This CDR3 comprises 14 residues.

J is TRBJ2-7 and V is TRBV28, with TRBD2 matching over 11 bases. The CDR3 covers 18 residues. The germline CDR1 and CDR2 sequences are MDHEN and SYDVKM. V dropped 6 bases and J dropped 0; count of bases not matched to a gene: 13. The CDR3 DNA is TGTGCCAGCAGCTTGACCGGGACTAGCGGTAGAAGCTCCTACGAGCAGTACTTC. Protein product: CASSLTGTSGRSSYEQYF.

V and J are TRBV7-7 and TRBJ2-7; 11 bases align to TRBD1. The length of the CDR3 is 15 residues. V shed 5 bases and J 10 bases; nucleotides not matched to a gene: 13. In germline, CDR1 is SSHAT, CDR2 FNYEAQ (reference sequence). CDR3 DNA sequence: TGTGCCAGCAGCCCACAACCGGGACAGGGGGTGGAACAGTACTTC. The encoded protein is CASSPQPGQGVEQYF. The full variable domain, its missing parts supplied by reference TRBV7-7 and TRBJ2-7, is GAGVSQSPRYKVTKRGQDVTLRCDPISSHATLYWYQQALGQGPEFLTYFNYEAQPDKSGLPSDRFSAERPEGSISTLTIQRTEQRDSAMYRCASSPQPGQGVEQYFGPGTRLTVT.

This clone was counted only a few times. The rearrangement joins TRBV6-5 to TRBJ2-7; 7 bases line up with TRBD1. CDR1 and CDR2 (germline): MNHEY, SVGAGI. This CDR3 region has 14 residues. V was clipped by 2 bases and J by 0 bases; unmatched bases: 1. In nucleotides, the CDR3 is TGTGCCAGCAGTTACGGGGACAGCTCCTACGAGCAGTACTTC. Its protein product is CASSYGDSSYEQYF.

The chain recombines TRBV11-2 with TRBJ2-4; D remains ambiguous. V lost 1 base, J lost 6 bases, and 4 bases lay in between. The CDR3 has 12 residues. Looked up from germline, CDR1 is SGHAT and CDR2 is FQNNGV. CDR3 sequence reads: CASSLAGNIQYF. In DNA form, the CDR3 reads TGTGCCAGCAGCTTAGCGGGAAACATTCAGTACTTC.

The gene calls are TRBV7-8 and TRBJ1-5; D is ambiguous. CDR3 length: 14 amino acids. Germline assignment: CDR1 SGHVS and CDR2 FQNEAQ. The V end was cut by 5 bases, the J end by 1 base, with 9 bases between. This chain's CDR3 is CASSPLRSNQPQHF. The CDR3 DNA reads TGTGCCAGCAGCCCCCTAAGAAGCAATCAGCCCCAGCATTTT.

The chain uses TRBV5-1 and TRBJ2-7; 8 bases align to TRBD1. The CDR3 totals 15 residues. V shed 0 bases, J shed 1 base, and the junction held 3 bases outside the gene matches. Germline V lookup: CDR1 SGHRS, CDR2 YFSETQ. The CDR3 protein is CASSLGTGPSYEQYF. CDR3 in DNA: TGCGCCAGCAGCTTGGGGACAGGGCCGTCCTACGAGCAGTACTTC.

This clone has only one observation. The rearrangement links TRBV27 to TRBJ1-1; D is perhaps TRBD1 (5 bases). The CDR3 is 15 residues long. Germline CDR1 reads MNHEY; CDR2 reads SMNVEV (reference sequence). The ends were cut back, 2 bases at V and 5 bases at J, with 15 bases in the middle. The CDR3 here is CASSLSGGGWTEAFF. The CDR3 DNA sequence: TGTGCCAGCAGTTTAAGTGGCGGGGGTTGGACTGAAGCTTTCTTT.

The chain links TRBV5-4 to TRBJ2-7, with 7 bases lining up with TRBD1. The V and J ends lost 0 bases and 7 bases, in that order; junction bases with no gene match: 10. The CDR3 is made up of 15 amino acids. CDR1 is SGHNT, CDR2 YYREEE, per germline (reference sequence). CDR3 DNA sequence: TGTGCCAGCAGCTTGGGATGGGGACAGAGCTATGAGCAGTACTTC. Its translation: CASSLGWGQSYEQYF.

V is TRBV5-1 and J is TRBJ2-7, with TRBD1 matching over 8 bases. The germline V gene has CDR1 SGHRS and CDR2 YFSETQ. This CDR3 region has 15 residues. The ends lost 0 bases at V and 3 bases at J; junction bases unmatched: 5. The CDR3, as DNA: TGCGCCAGCAGCTTGGGATCCGGACAGGGCTACGAGCAGTACTTC. Translated, it gives CASSLGSGQGYEQYF. Supplemented by reference TRBV5-1 and TRBJ2-7, the full variable domain reads KAGVTQTPRYLIKTRGQQVTLSCSPISGHRSVSWYQQTPGQGLQFLFEYFSETQRNKGNFPGRFSGRQFSNSRSEMNVSTLELGDSALYLCASSLGSGQGYEQYFGPGTRLTVT.

The chain has TRBV2 and TRBJ1-2; 8 nucleotides align to TRBD1. Germline V CDR1 and CDR2: SNHLY, FYNNEI. The CDR3 is 14 residues long. The ends lost 10 bases at V and 3 bases at J; junction bases unmatched: 10. The CDR3 loop reads CATHPQQGDYGYTF. The CDR3 DNA follows: TGTGCCACCCATCCCCAACAGGGGGACTATGGCTACACCTTC.

This chain links TRBV10-3 with TRBJ2-7; perhaps TRBD2 as D (5 bases). The CDR3 is made up of 15 amino acids. V was pared by 3 bases and J by 0 bases, with 12 bases between. CDR1 ENHRY and CDR2 SYGVKD come from the germline V gene. CDR3 protein: CAISEGAASSYEQYF. CDR3 DNA: TGTGCCATCAGTGAAGGAGCGGCCAGCTCCTACGAGCAGTACTTC.

This clone was detected once. The V call is TRBV19, the J call TRBJ2-7, with TRBD1 identical over 9 bases. The V gene's germline CDR1 is LNHDA and CDR2 SQIVND (reference sequence). The CDR3 runs 18 residues. Losses at the gene ends were 1 base for V and 1 base for J; bases not matched to a gene: 11. The CDR3 sequence: CASSIAPPDRGRSYEQYF. The DNA of the CDR3 is TGTGCCAGTAGTATAGCGCCACCGGACAGGGGAAGGTCCTACGAGCAGTACTTC.